This T cell receptor beta chain was recorded in a study of blood T cell repertoires in COVID-19. Background on the study: The United States, Italy and Spain were the sources of the acute and convalescent COVID-19 samples. PBMCs, B-cell-depleted T cells, or T cells provided the cDNA or gDNA that made up the material.

Original processing methods: Estimation of nucleated cell counts was performed using reference gene primer amplification. Assay: immunoSEQ multiplex PCR; the TCRdb copy retains only in-frame clones and omits some. V, J and clone size are taken as reported in that table, and D and trimming were inferred from the DNA itself. The sample has 150,000 or so clones; around 67% are singletons. The CDR3 totals 13 residues. Trimming removed 2 bases at V and 4 bases at J, with 8 bases between. The sample comprised peripheral blood. The clonotype originates from an elderly woman with acute or convalescent COVID-19. The chain joins TRBV12-3 or TRBV12-4 to TRBJ1-1; the D is unclear. CDR3 in DNA: TGTGCCAGCAGTTTATCAGCTAGCACTGAAGCTTTCTTT. Residues: CASSLSASTEAFF.